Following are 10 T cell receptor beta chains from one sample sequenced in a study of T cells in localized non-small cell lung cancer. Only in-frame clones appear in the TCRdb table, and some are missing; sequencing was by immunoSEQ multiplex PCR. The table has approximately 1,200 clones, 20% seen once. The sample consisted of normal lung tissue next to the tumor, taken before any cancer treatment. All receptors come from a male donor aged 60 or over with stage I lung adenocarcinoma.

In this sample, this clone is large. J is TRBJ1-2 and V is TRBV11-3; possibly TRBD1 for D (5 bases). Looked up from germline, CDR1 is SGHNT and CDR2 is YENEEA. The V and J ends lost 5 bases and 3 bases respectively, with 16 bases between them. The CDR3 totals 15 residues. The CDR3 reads CASSGTPDRYYGYTF. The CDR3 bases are TGTGCCAGCAGCGGGACCCCGGACCGGTACTATGGCTACACCTTC.

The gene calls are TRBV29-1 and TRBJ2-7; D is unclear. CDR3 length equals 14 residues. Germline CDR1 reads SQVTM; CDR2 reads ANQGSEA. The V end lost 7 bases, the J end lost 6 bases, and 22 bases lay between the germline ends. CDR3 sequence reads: CSARGRVIPGEQYF. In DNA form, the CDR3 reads TGCAGCGCCCGAGGTCGGGTTATCCCTGGCGAGCAGTACTTC.

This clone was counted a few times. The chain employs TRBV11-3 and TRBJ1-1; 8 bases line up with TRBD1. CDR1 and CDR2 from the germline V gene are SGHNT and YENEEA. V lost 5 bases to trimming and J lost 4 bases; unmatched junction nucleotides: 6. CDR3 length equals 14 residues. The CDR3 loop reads CASSPTGVGTEAFF. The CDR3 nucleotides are TGTGCCAGCAGCCCGACAGGGGTGGGCACTGAAGCTTTCTTT.

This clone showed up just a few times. CDR3 sequence: CASKALPGHSSYNEQFF. The CDR3 DNA sequence: TGTGCCAGCAAGGCGTTGCCCGGACACTCATCCTACAATGAGCAGTTCTTC. V gene TRBV8-2 combines with J gene TRBJ2-1; whether TRBD1, the table's D call, matches the DNA was not checked. TRBV8-2 is designated a pseudogene. This CDR3 region has 17 residues.

CDR3 DNA sequence: TGTGCCAGTAGTCCCGGACTAGCGAGGGGGGAGACCCAGTACTTC. This sequence encodes CASSPGLARGETQYF. This chain uses TRBV19 with TRBJ2-5; TRBD2 aligns across 9 bases. The germline CDR1 and CDR2 sequences are LNHDA and SQIVND (reference sequence). V lost 5 bases to trimming and J lost 5 bases; unmatched junction nucleotides: 9. The CDR3 has 15 amino acids.

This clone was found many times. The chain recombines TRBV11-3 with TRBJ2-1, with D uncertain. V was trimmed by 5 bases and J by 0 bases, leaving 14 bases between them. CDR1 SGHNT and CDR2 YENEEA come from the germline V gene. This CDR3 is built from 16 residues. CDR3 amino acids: CASSARTESSYNEQFF. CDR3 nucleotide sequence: TGTGCCAGCAGCGCACGCACAGAGAGCTCCTACAATGAGCAGTTCTTC.

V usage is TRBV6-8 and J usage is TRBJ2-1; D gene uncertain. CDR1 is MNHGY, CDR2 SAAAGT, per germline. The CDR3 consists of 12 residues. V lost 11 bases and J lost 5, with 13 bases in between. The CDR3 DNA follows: TGTGCCGCGCGCCAGCCCAACAATGAGCAGTTCTTC. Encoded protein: CAARQPNNEQFF.

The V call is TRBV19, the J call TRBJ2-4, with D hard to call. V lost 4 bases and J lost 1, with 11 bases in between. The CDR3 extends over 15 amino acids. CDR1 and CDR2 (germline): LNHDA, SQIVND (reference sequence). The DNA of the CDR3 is TGTGCCAGTAGTACGCCGATGGGTGCCAAAAACATTCAGTACTTC. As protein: CASSTPMGAKNIQYF.

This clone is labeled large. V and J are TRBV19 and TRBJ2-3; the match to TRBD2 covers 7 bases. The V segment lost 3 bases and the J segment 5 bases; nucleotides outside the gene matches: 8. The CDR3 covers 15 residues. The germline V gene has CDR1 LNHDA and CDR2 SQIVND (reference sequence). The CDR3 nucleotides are TGTGCCAGTAGTATTGGTGGGGGGGAAGGAGATACGCAGTATTTT. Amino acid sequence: CASSIGGGEGDTQYF.

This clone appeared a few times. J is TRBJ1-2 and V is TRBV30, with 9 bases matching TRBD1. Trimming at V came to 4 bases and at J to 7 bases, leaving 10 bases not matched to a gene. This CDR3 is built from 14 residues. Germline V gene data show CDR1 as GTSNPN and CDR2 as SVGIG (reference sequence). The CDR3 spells CAWTRQGGTGGYTF. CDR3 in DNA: TGTGCCTGGACCCGACAGGGGGGGACGGGTGGCTACACCTTC.